The clone carrying this T cell receptor (beta chain) was detected ten times or more. As yet, its antigen is unknown. One junction end disagrees with the germline gene, perhaps due to a read error. How the authors handled the data: Samples had a median of around 96,000 TCRs, ranging roughly 23,224 to 750,000. TCRdb analysed the RACE reads with MiXCR anew, one entry per CDR3 protein. The V and J calls come from TCRdb's annotation, not from the publication. Of tens of thousands of distinct CDR3 sequences in the sample, 8.5% to 14% were seen once. Time point defined: patch test 3, about 24 weeks after DPC sensitization. Regarding treatment: therapeutic diphenylcyclopropenone sensitization with weekly scalp DPC. The data belong to a study of human T cells and chemical hapten exposure. Across the study: Women made up most patients, who had alopecia areata, totalis or universalis.

Points from the study as a whole: Versus controls, significantly more large CDR3 similarity clusters arose from expanded TCRs. The number of TCRs above 1 in 1000 frequency did not change after DPC sensitization.

The sample in question was whole blood, obtained in connection with sensitization to the hapten diphenylcyclopropenone (DPC). This TCR was recovered from a woman between 50 and 59 years old with alopecia areata. Some clones in this sample may be carry-over from other donors' samples.

CDR3: CASSSGTGVGNTIYF. The CDR3 DNA reads TGTGCTAGCAGCTCCGGGACAGGGGTCGGAAACACCATATATTTT. The chain recombines TRBV7-7 with TRBJ1-3; 10 nucleotides align to TRBD1. The germline CDR1 and CDR2 sequences are SSHAT and FNYEAQ (reference sequence). There are 15 residues in the CDR3. The complete variable domain, with remaining parts taken from reference TRBV7-7 and TRBJ1-3, reads GAGVSQSPRYKVTKRGQDVTLRCDPISSHATLYWYQQALGQGPEFLTYFNYEAQPDKSGLPSDRFSAERPEGSISTLTIQRTEQRDSAMYRCASSSGTGVGNTIYFGEGSWLTVV.